Sequencing of this TCR beta chain was carried out in a study of CD8 T cells in ankylosing spondylitis. The study's findings and limits: Reportedly, significant enrichment of disease-linked clones occurred in matched ankylosing spondylitis synovial fluid. Reports of some motif variants in reactive arthritis synovial fluid and blood predate this one. A motif in TCR beta, a set of roughly eight highly homologous variants, appeared characteristic of ankylosing spondylitis blood.

CDR3 length equals 13 residues. Germline V gene lookup returns CDR1 SEHNR and CDR2 FQNEAQ (reference sequence). J gave up 6 bases and V 5 bases, and 5 bases lay outside the gene matches. Researchers built TCR beta libraries using quantitative 5'-RACE with molecular barcodes. TCRdb itself ran the 5' RACE reads through MiXCR, one entry per CDR3 protein. The sample consists of about 360,000 distinct CDR3 sequences, 20% of them appearing once. As to this clonotype: Its antigen remains unidentified.

This receptor was obtained from a male donor with ankylosing spondylitis or in good health (not recorded which). The chain recombines TRBV7-9 with TRBJ2-7, with 9 bases identical to TRBD1. Sequenced sample: blood, either unsorted or a sorted T cell fraction (not recorded which). CDR3 DNA: TGTGCCAGCAGCCACGGGACAGGGATCGAGCAGTACTTC. It is translated as CASSHGTGIEQYF.